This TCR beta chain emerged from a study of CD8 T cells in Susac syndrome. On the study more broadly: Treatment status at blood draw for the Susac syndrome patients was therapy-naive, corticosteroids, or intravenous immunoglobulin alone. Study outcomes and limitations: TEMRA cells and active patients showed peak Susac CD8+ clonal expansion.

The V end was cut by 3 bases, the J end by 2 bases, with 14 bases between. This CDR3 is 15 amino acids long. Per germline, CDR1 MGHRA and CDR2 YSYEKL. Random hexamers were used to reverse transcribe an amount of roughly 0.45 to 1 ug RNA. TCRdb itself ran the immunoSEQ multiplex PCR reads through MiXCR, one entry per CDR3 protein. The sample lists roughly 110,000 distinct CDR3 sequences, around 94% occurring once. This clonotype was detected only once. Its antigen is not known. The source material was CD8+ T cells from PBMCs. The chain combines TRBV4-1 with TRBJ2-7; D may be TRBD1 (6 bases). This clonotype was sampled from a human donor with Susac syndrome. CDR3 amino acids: CASSQAAGAAYEQYF. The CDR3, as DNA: TGCGCCAGCAGCCAGGCGGCAGGGGCAGCCTACGAGCAGTACTTC.